The 20 T cell receptor beta chains reported below all come from one sample, sequenced in a study of blood T cells in healthy people across ages. It was with a sample-barcoded 5' primer and a J-beta primer mix that a second PCR of roughly 7 to 12 cycles was run. TCRdb independently ran MiXCR on the 5' RACE reads; one entry per CDR3 protein. The sample holds roughly 1 million distinct CDR3 sequences, under 30% seen once. A further study also used this sample, focusing on T cells of mothers and their children.

Sequenced sample: blood. All receptors come from a girl aged 2-9 years in good health.

The J gene is TRBJ2-1, the V gene TRBV14; TRBD2 might be the D (5 bases). Trimming left V 1 base short and J 8 bases short, with 15 bases between. This CDR3 comprises 15 residues. Germline values: CDR1 SGHDN, CDR2 FVKESK. The CDR3 sequence: CASSQVSSGVDEQFF. The CDR3, as DNA: TGTGCCAGCAGCCAAGTGAGCAGCGGAGTTGATGAGCAGTTCTTC.

The chain uses TRBV6-2 or TRBV6-3 and TRBJ1-2; D is possibly TRBD1 (5 bases). Germline lookup yields CDR1 MNHEY and CDR2 SVGEGT. V was trimmed by 5 bases and J by 14 bases, leaving 15 bases between them. There are 11 residues in the CDR3. The CDR3 coding sequence is TGTGCCAGCAGTCAAGGGGACGTACAGACCTTC. This gives the protein CASSQGDVQTF.

This clonotype was recorded at least ten times. The chain has TRBV29-1 and TRBJ2-7; perhaps TRBD2 as D (6 bases). The CDR3 sequence is 14 residues long. Germline CDR1 is SQVTM and CDR2 is ANQGSEA. V gave up 8 bases and J gave up 3 bases, with 20 bases separating them. As DNA, the CDR3 is TGCAGCTCTTGGGACTCCCAGGAAGGCTACGAGCAGTACTTC. Its translation: CSSWDSQEGYEQYF.

The rearrangement joins TRBV28 to TRBJ1-6; maybe TRBD1 (5 bases). CDR3 length equals 14 residues. V gave up 5 bases and J gave up 7 bases, with 12 bases separating them. The germline V gene encodes CDR1 MDHEN and CDR2 SYDVKM. The CDR3 sequence: CASSGTWGNSPLHF. The CDR3 DNA follows: TGTGCCAGCAGTGGCACGTGGGGCAATTCACCCCTCCACTTT.

The gene calls are TRBV20-1 and TRBJ2-1; D ambiguous. This CDR3 has 11 residues. V was clipped by 6 bases and J by 6 bases, with 9 bases between them. The germline CDR1 and CDR2 sequences are DFQATT and SNEGSKA (reference sequence). The CDR3 here is CSAKNLNEQFF. The CDR3 DNA reads TGCAGTGCCAAAAACCTCAATGAGCAGTTCTTC.

The chain is built from TRBV29-1 and TRBJ2-7; D is uncertain. Germline-derived CDR1 and CDR2 are SQVTM and ANQGSEA. Trimming removed 5 bases at V and 1 base at J, with 9 bases between. The CDR3 is 12 residues long. The CDR3 region is CSVSGNSYEQYF. Written as DNA, the CDR3 is TGCAGCGTTTCGGGTAATTCCTACGAGCAGTACTTC.

A few counts support this clonotype. The chain couples TRBV28 to TRBJ1-4, with D possibly being TRBD1 (6 bases). CDR1 and CDR2 from the germline V gene are MDHEN and SYDVKM. The length of the CDR3 is 14 residues. Trimming left V 5 bases short and J 3 bases short, with 10 bases between. The CDR3: CASSNRAPNEKLFF. For the CDR3, the DNA is TGTGCCAGCAGTAACAGGGCCCCTAATGAAAAACTGTTTTTT.

This clonotype was observed a few times. The chain recombines TRBV12-3 or TRBV12-4 with TRBJ1-2, with 7 bases fitting TRBD1. The CDR3 is 13 residues long. V lost 5 bases, J lost 8 bases, and 8 bases stayed unmatched. This CDR3 reads CASSPSTGRGYTF. As DNA, the CDR3 is TGTGCCAGCAGTCCATCGACAGGGCGAGGCTACACCTTC.

In its sample, this clonotype was seen a few times. V gene TRBV12-3 or TRBV12-4 combines with J gene TRBJ1-1; the D is unclear. The CDR3 length is 12 residues. The V end lost 2 bases, the J end lost 5 bases, and 6 bases lay between the germline ends. The CDR3 DNA sequence: TGTGCCAGCAGTTTAATGGCGACTGAAGCTTTCTTT. Translated, it gives CASSLMATEAFF.

In this sample, this clonotype turned up a few times. The chain uses TRBV20-1 and TRBJ2-3; 7 bases are a match to TRBD2. The ends lost 4 bases at V and 4 bases at J; junction bases unmatched: 8. The CDR3 covers 14 residues. Per the germline V gene, CDR1 is DFQATT and CDR2 is SNEGSKA (reference sequence). CDR3 DNA sequence: TGCAGTGCTACAGCTAGCGGATTATCAGATACGCAGTATTTT. This sequence encodes CSATASGLSDTQYF.

This clonotype was seen a handful of times. The gene calls are TRBV15 and TRBJ1-6, with a possible D match to TRBD1 (5 bases). V gave up 1 base and J gave up 9 bases, with 10 bases separating them. The CDR3 sequence is 14 residues long. The V gene's germline CDR1 is LNHNV and CDR2 YYDKDF (reference sequence). This CDR3 reads CATSRGTGGSPLHF. In DNA, the CDR3 is TGTGCCACCAGCAGAGGAACAGGAGGTTCACCCCTCCACTTT.

This rearrangement joins TRBV6-2 or TRBV6-3 to TRBJ2-7, with TRBD1 identical over 7 bases. Germline CDR1 reads MNHEY; CDR2 reads SVGEGT. The ends lost 6 bases at V and 7 bases at J; junction bases unmatched: 12. CDR3 length: 14 residues. CDR3 amino acids: CASRAGTVTWEQYF. Written as DNA, the CDR3 is TGTGCCAGCAGGGCCGGGACAGTGACTTGGGAGCAGTACTTC.

This clonotype was seen a few times. J is TRBJ2-5 and V is TRBV20-1, with 9 bases identical to TRBD2. Trimming removed 3 bases from V and 4 bases from J; junction bases left unmatched: 9. This CDR3 is built from 15 residues. Per germline, CDR1 DFQATT and CDR2 SNEGSKA (reference sequence). The CDR3 reads CSARKVAGVLETQYF. The CDR3 DNA follows: TGCAGTGCTAGGAAGGTAGCGGGGGTATTAGAGACCCAGTACTTC.

V and J are TRBV7-9 and TRBJ2-7, with TRBD1 matching over 7 bases. Germline CDR1 and CDR2: SEHNR and FQNEAQ (reference sequence). Trimming removed 3 bases from V and 3 bases from J; junction bases left unmatched: 5. This CDR3 region has 14 residues. This CDR3 reads CASSLPGGNYEQYF. The CDR3 region has the DNA TGTGCCAGCAGCTTGCCAGGGGGAAACTACGAGCAGTACTTC.

J is TRBJ2-5 and V is TRBV14; TRBD2 matches 8 bases. The closer fit of TRBJ2-1 to the DNA end suggests the J call may be wrong. The CDR3 loop spans 13 amino acids. Germline V CDR1 and CDR2: SGHDN, FVKESK. The CDR3: CASSPRGGAEQFF. CDR3 nucleotide sequence: TGTGCCAGCAGCCCTCGGGGGGGTGCCGAGCAGTTCTTC.

This clonotype was seen more than once but under ten times. This chain connects TRBV4-1 to TRBJ2-1; D uncertain. The germline V and J ends were trimmed by 4 bases and 5 bases, with 9 bases remaining between them. CDR3 size: 13 residues. Germline assignment: CDR1 MGHRA and CDR2 YSYEKL. CDR3 region: CASSRGPDNEQFF. CDR3 sequence (DNA): TGCGCCAGCAGCCGTGGACCAGACAATGAGCAGTTCTTC.

This clonotype was seen a few times. CDR3 in DNA: TGCGCCAGCAGCCATGATGGGGGCAGGCCCCAGCATTTT. Protein sequence: CASSHDGGRPQHF. V usage is TRBV4-3 and J usage is TRBJ1-5; D is possibly TRBD1 (6 bases). CDR1 and CDR2 from the germline V gene are LGHNA and YSLEER. Trimming took 3 bases from V and 9 from J, leaving 12 bases between them. CDR3 length: 13 amino acids.

This clonotype showed up just once. The V call is TRBV18, the J call TRBJ2-1; the D gene is possibly TRBD1 (6 bases). From germline, CDR1 is KGHSH and CDR2 LQKENI. Trimming stripped 3 bases from V and 5 bases from J, with 23 bases between. The CDR3 totals 18 residues. The CDR3 is CASSPKGIGQSDHNEQFF. CDR3 DNA sequence: TGTGCCAGCTCACCGAAGGGAATCGGACAGTCCGACCACAATGAGCAGTTCTTC.

The chain uses TRBV27 and TRBJ2-5; TRBD1 matches 9 bases. In germline, CDR1 is MNHEY, CDR2 SMNVEV (reference sequence). The CDR3 has 13 residues. V shed 2 bases, J shed 10 bases, and the junction held 5 bases outside the gene matches. CDR3 in amino acids: CASSLGDRVDQYF. In DNA form, the CDR3 reads TGTGCCAGCAGTTTAGGGGACAGGGTTGACCAGTACTTC.

This rearrangement joins TRBV4-2 to TRBJ2-3, with unresolved D. The V end lost 0 bases, the J end lost 4 bases, and 8 bases lay between the germline ends. The germline CDR1 and CDR2 sequences are LGHNA and YNFKEQ. This CDR3 has 14 amino acids. CDR3 sequence: CASSQETQSDTQYF. The CDR3 DNA reads TGTGCCAGCAGCCAAGAAACCCAGTCAGATACGCAGTATTTT.